The present T cell receptor beta chain was sequenced within a study of OX40 agonist ivuxolimab in advanced cancers. Notes on the study in general: CD4+ and CD8+ blood T cells expanded clonally by week 6 at 0.1 to 3.0 mg/kg. Fewer expanded clones were found on average in CD4+ than in CD8+ T cells.

TCRdb's copy holds only in-frame clones and misses some; the assay was immunoSEQ multiplex PCR. Of some 57,000 clones detected, 70% to 85% appear once; the ten largest clones hold 3% to 4.5%. Concerning this clone: The antigen is unknown.

The CDR3 sequence is 13 residues long. The trim removed 5 bases at V and 8 bases at J, leaving 5 bases unmatched. The germline V gene has CDR1 MNHEY and CDR2 SMNVEV (reference sequence). This receptor was identified in an adult with an advanced solid tumor such as melanoma, head and neck, liver or kidney cancer. The chain recombines TRBV27 with TRBJ2-3; 9 bases line up with TRBD2. The sample was CD4+ or CD8+ T cells sorted from blood, taken in a trial of the OX40 agonist ivuxolimab. DNA of the CDR3: TGTGCCAGCAGTCGGACTAGCGTTGGTACGCAGTATTTT. Translating it yields CASSRTSVGTQYF.